This paragraph covers one T cell receptor (beta chain) sequence. What it binds is not known. This sample was included in a study of cytomegalovirus exposure and HLA in healthy donors. The ends were cut back, 5 bases at V and 3 bases at J, with 17 bases in the middle. CDR1 and CDR2 from the germline V gene are MNHEY and SMNVEV (reference sequence). CDR3 length: 15 residues. Study conclusions and caveats: Per published reports, the classifier diagnosed cytomegalovirus status with high specificity and sensitivity. In the 120 or so validation repertoires, about 94% of cluster scores exceeded 0, per a later analysis. The investigators catalogued 150 to 200 TCR beta chains as cytomegalovirus-associated.

Assay used: immunoSEQ multiplex PCR; TCRdb lists only in-frame clones, some missing. The table lists over 200,000 clones, about 91% of them singletons, with just under 3% in the top ten. The sequenced material came from PBMCs. The chain combines TRBV27 with TRBJ2-7; TRBD1 is a possible D gene (6 bases). This receptor was identified in a woman younger than 35 in good health and CMV-seronegative. The CDR3 DNA reads as TGTGCCAGCAGTCCAAGTGGACAGTATCACTACGAGCAGTACTTC. Protein sequence: CASSPSGQYHYEQYF.